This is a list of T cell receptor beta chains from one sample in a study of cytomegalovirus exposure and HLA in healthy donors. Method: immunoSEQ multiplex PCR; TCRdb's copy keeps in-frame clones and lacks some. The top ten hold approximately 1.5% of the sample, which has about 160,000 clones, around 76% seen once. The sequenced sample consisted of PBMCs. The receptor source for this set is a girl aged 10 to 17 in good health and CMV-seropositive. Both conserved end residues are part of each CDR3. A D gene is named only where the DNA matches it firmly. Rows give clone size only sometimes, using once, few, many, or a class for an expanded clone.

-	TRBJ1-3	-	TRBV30	TGTGCCCGGGGATCAGGTTCTTCTGGAAACACCATATATTTT	CARGSGSSGNTIYF
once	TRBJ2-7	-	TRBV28	TGTGCCAGCAGTTTTCCGGGGGACAGAGAATACGAGCAGTACTTC	CASSFPGDREYEQYF
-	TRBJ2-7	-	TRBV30	TGTGCCTGGAGTGTGGGGGGACCCTCCTACGAGCAGTACTTC	CAWSVGGPSYEQYF
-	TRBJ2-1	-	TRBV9	TGTGCCAGCAGCGTAGCCTCGTCGGAGCAGTTCTTC	CASSVASSEQFF
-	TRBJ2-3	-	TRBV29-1	TGCAGCGTTGAGTCCCCAGGGACAGATACGCAGTATTTT	CSVESPGTDTQYF
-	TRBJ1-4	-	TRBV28	TGTGCCAGCAGTTTATTCGCAGGCCGAAGAGAAAAACTGTTTTTT	CASSLFAGRREKLFF
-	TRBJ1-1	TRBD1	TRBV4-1	TGCGCCAGCGGTTGGGGACAGGGACGTAGCACTGAAGCTTTCTTT	CASGWGQGRSTEAFF
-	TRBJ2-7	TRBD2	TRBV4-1	TGCGCCAGCAGCCAAGTAGGGCCTAGCGGGAAGTACGAGCAGTACTTC	CASSQVGPSGKYEQYF
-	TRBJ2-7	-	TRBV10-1	TGCGCCAGCTTACTGACAGGAGGAACCTACGAGCAGTACTTC	CASLLTGGTYEQYF
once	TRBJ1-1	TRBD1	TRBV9	TGTGCCAGCAGCGTAGCTCTGGGGGACAGTGACACTGAAGCTTTCTTT	CASSVALGDSDTEAFF
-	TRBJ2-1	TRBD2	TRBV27	TGTGCCACCGCCCCGGGACTAGCGGGAGCCGAGCAGTTCTTC	CATAPGLAGAEQFF
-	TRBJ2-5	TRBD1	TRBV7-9	TGTTCCAGCAGCTTGGGGCCAACAGGGGTCTTTGAGACCCAGTACTTC	CSSSLGPTGVFETQYF
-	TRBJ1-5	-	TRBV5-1	TGCGCCAGCAGCTTGGGCAGTGGGCAGCAGCCCCAGCATTTT	CASSLGSGQQPQHF
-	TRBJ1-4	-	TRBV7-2	TGTGCCAGCAGCTTAAGGCGTAGCAATGAAAAACTGTTTTTT	CASSLRRSNEKLFF
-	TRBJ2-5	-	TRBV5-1	TGCGCCAGCAGCGGTGGGGTCAATAGAGGGCCAGAGACCCAGTACTTC	CASSGGVNRGPETQYF
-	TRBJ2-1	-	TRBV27	TGTGCCAGTGGGGCCCGCTCCTACAATGAGCAGTTCTTC	CASGARSYNEQFF
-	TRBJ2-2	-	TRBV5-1	TGCGCCAGCAGCTTGGGACAGGCAAGCCCCGGGGAGCTGTTTTTT	CASSLGQASPGELFF
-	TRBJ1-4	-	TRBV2	TGTGCCAGCGGGTATGTGGAGGAAAAACTGTTTTTT	CASGYVEEKLFF
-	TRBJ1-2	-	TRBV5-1	TGCGCCAGCAGCTTGTTGGGGGAGGATTATGGCTACACCTTC	CASSLLGEDYGYTF
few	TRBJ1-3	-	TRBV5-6	TGTGCCAGCGTGCAGTCCTCTGGAAACACCATATATTTT	CASVQSSGNTIYF
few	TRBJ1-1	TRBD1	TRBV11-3	TGTGCCAGCAGCTTAGATGGGGGACAGAAAGCTTTCTTT	CASSLDGGQKAFF
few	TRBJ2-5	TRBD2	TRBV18	TGTGCCAGCTCACCGCCGGGACTAGCTCAAGAGACCCAGTACTTC	CASSPPGLAQETQYF
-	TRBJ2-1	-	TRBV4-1	TGCGCCAGCAGCCAAGATCGGAGGAGCAATGAGCAGTTCTTC	CASSQDRRSNEQFF
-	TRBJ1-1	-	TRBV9	TGTGCCAGCAGCTTGGGGCCCGATCCTGAAGCTTTCTTT	CASSLGPDPEAFF
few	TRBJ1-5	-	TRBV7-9	TGTGCCAGCAGCTACAGGGTTGGCCAGCCCCAGCATTTT	CASSYRVGQPQHF
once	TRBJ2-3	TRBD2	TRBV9	TGTGCCAGCAGCGAGGGGAAGGCGGGGAGGGTCAGCACAGATACGCAGTATTTT	CASSEGKAGRVSTDTQYF
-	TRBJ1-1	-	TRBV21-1	TGTGCCAGCAGCATAATAAAAGGGAGGAACACTGAAGCTTTCTTT	CASSIIKGRNTEAFF
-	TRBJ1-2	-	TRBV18	TGTGCCAGCTCACCACAAGGGGCAGCTAACTATGGCTACACCTTC	CASSPQGAANYGYTF
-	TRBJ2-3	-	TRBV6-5	TGTGCCAGCAGCGCGGGACTCACAGATACGCAGTATTTT	CASSAGLTDTQYF
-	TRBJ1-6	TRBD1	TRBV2	TGTGCCAGCCAGGACAGGGGCGGTTCACCCCTCCACTTT	CASQDRGGSPLHF
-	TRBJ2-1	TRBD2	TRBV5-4	TGTGCCAGCAGCCCCGGTCTAGCGGGAGGGTACAATGAGCAGTTCTTC	CASSPGLAGGYNEQFF
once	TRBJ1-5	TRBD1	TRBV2	TGTGCCAGCAGCCCGACCGGGACAGGGAATCAGCCCCAGCATTTT	CASSPTGTGNQPQHF
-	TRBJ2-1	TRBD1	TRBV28	TGTGCCAGCAGTCCGCACGGGACAGGGCGTTTTGCTAATGAGCAGTTCTTC	CASSPHGTGRFANEQFF
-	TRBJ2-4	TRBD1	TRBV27	TGTGCCAGCAGTTCCCACAGGGGGCGGGACATTCAGTACTTC	CASSSHRGRDIQYF
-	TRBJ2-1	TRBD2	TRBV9	TGTGCCAGCAGCGTAGCTACGACGGGGGGGGGTCCCAATGAGCAGTTCTTC	CASSVATTGGGPNEQFF
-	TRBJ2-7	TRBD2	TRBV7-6	TGTGCCAGCAGCTACCTTAGCGGGAGAGAAGGCGAGCAGTACTTC	CASSYLSGREGEQYF
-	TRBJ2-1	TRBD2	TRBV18	TGTGCCAGCTCACCACCGCGGCTAGCGGGGCTGAATGAGCAGTTCTTC	CASSPPRLAGLNEQFF
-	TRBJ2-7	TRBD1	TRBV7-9	TGTGCCAGCAGCGCGCGAGGGACAGGGGCCTACGAGCAGTACTTC	CASSARGTGAYEQYF
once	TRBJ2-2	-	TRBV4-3	TGCGCCAGCAGCCATTATACCGGGGAGCTGTTTTTT	CASSHYTGELFF
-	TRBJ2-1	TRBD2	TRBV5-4	TGTGCCAGCAGACCTGGGACTAGCGGGACGAACAATGAGCAGTTCTTC	CASRPGTSGTNNEQFF
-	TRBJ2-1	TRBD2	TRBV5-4	TGTGCCAGCAGCGTGCCGGGACTAGCGATTTACAATGAGCAGTTCTTC	CASSVPGLAIYNEQFF
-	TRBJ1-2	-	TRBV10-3	TGTGCCATCAGTTCCGGGGGCTATGGCTACACCTTC	CAISSGGYGYTF
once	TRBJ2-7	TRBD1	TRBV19	TGTGCCAGTAGTCTCGGGACAGGATACGAGCAGTACTTC	CASSLGTGYEQYF
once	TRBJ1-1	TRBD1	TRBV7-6	TGTGCCAGCAGCCCTGGACAGGGGGCGGCTTGGGACACTGAAGCTTTCTTT	CASSPGQGAAWDTEAFF
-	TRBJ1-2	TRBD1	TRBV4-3	TGCGCCAGCAGCCAAGCCTGGCAGGGGGCGCTTGGCTACACCTTC	CASSQAWQGALGYTF
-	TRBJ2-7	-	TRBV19	TGTGCCAGTAGTATACAGGTATCGGTTGGGGAGCAGTACTTC	CASSIQVSVGEQYF
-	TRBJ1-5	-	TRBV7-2	TGTGCCAGCAGCGCGCGCAATCAGCCCCAGCATTTT	CASSARNQPQHF
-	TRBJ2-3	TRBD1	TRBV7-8	TGTGCCAGCAGCCAGGGTCCCGGGACAGGGATCACAGATACGCAGTATTTT	CASSQGPGTGITDTQYF
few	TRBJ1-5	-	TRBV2	TGTGCCAGCAGTGGTGAGGGCAATCAGCCCCAGCATTTT	CASSGEGNQPQHF
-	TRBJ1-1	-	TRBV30	TGTGCCTGGACACTCTTTAGGGAGGTGGTAACGGAAGCTTTCTTT	CAWTLFREVVTEAFF
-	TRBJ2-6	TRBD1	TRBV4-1	TGCGCCAGCAGCCAGGACAGGGCTTCTGGGGCCAACGTCCTGACTTTC	CASSQDRASGANVLTF
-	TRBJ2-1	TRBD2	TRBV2	TGTGCCAGCAGATTGGGGACTAGCGCGTACAATGAGCAGTTCTTC	CASRLGTSAYNEQFF
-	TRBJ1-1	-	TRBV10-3	TGTGCCATCAGTGAGAACAGGGACCCTGAAGCTTTCTTT	CAISENRDPEAFF
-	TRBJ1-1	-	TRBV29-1	TGCAGCGTTGGGTCAGGGAGGGCTGAAGCTTTCTTT	CSVGSGRAEAFF